What follows are 8 T cell receptor beta chains derived from one specimen sequenced in a study of cytomegalovirus exposure and HLA in healthy donors. The PCR contained 60 Vbeta and 13 Jbeta primers. Method: immunoSEQ multiplex PCR; TCRdb's copy keeps in-frame clones and lacks some. The data hold about 140,000 clones, with 76% observed a single time. Sequenced sample: PBMCs. These TCRs come from a man between 18 and 29 years old in good health and CMV-seronegative.

This chain joins TRBV5-8 and TRBJ2-3, with TRBD2 identical over 11 bases. Germline assignment: CDR1 SGHTS and CDR2 YDEGEE. Trimming cost V 0 bases and J 4 bases; bases outside gene matches: 10. The CDR3 length is 18 residues. The CDR3 spells CASSLAELAGAPSDTQYF. In DNA, the CDR3 is TGTGCCAGCAGCTTGGCAGAACTAGCGGGGGCCCCTTCAGATACGCAGTATTTT.

In this sample, this clone turned up once. Other nucleotide sequences from this sample produce the same CDR3. J is TRBJ1-1 and V is TRBV30; D might be TRBD1 (5 bases). The germline V gene has CDR1 GTSNPN and CDR2 SVGIG (reference sequence). With 3 bases removed from V and 3 bases from J, the gap between germline ends came to 8 bases. The CDR3 covers 12 residues. The chain's CDR3 is CAWRGGDTEAFF. CDR3 DNA sequence: TGTGCCTGGAGGGGGGGGGACACTGAAGCTTTCTTT.

The chain is built from TRBV15 and TRBJ2-5; D perhaps matches TRBD2 (6 bases). The V and J ends lost 6 bases and 5 bases respectively, with 16 bases between them. Germline V gene lookup returns CDR1 LNHNV and CDR2 YYDKDF (reference sequence). The CDR3 runs 14 residues. The CDR3 loop is CATRDGAAGETQYF. CDR3 sequence (DNA): TGTGCCACCAGAGACGGGGCGGCGGGGGAGACCCAGTACTTC.

This clone occurred once. The chain uses TRBV29-1 and TRBJ2-1; possible D gene TRBD2, 5 bases. The germline gives CDR1 SQVTM, CDR2 ANQGSEA. CDR3 length: 15 residues. Trimming removed 2 bases at V and 3 bases at J, with 14 bases between. CDR3: CSVETPEGSYNEQFF. CDR3 sequence (DNA): TGCAGCGTTGAAACACCAGAGGGTAGCTACAATGAGCAGTTCTTC.

J is TRBJ2-3 and V is TRBV2; 11 bases align to TRBD1. V shed 4 bases, J shed 5 bases, and the junction held 5 bases outside the gene matches. CDR3 length equals 15 residues. Germline lookup yields CDR1 SNHLY and CDR2 FYNNEI. DNA of the CDR3: TGTGCCAGCAGTGTGGACAGGGGGCCTGAAGATACGCAGTATTTT. Its translation: CASSVDRGPEDTQYF.

J is TRBJ2-1 and V is TRBV28, with TRBD1 matching 7 bases. Germline V gene data show CDR1 as MDHEN and CDR2 as SYDVKM. Trimming cost V 8 bases and J 9 bases; bases outside gene matches: 7. This CDR3 has 12 amino acids. CDR3 protein: CASAQGVGEQFF. CDR3 sequence (DNA): TGTGCCAGCGCCCAGGGGGTGGGTGAGCAGTTCTTC.

In its sample, this clone was seen a few times. The CDR3 DNA follows: TGCGCCAGCAGCCGTTTTTTTGGGCAGAGAGACCAAGAGACCCAGTACTTC. Protein product: CASSRFFGQRDQETQYF. This chain connects TRBV4-1 to TRBJ2-5; D remains ambiguous. Germline CDR1 is MGHRA and CDR2 is YSYEKL. The V gene lost 4 bases and the J gene lost 0 bases, with 18 bases spanning the gap. The CDR3 spans 17 residues.

The genes are TRBV2 and TRBJ2-7; TRBD1 matches 9 bases. Unmatched junction bases numbered 5, after V lost 5 bases and J lost 3 bases. The CDR3 consists of 14 residues. Germline V gene data show CDR1 as SNHLY and CDR2 as FYNNEI. The CDR3 region has the DNA TGTGCCAGCAGTTACAGGGGGCTTAGCTACGAGCAGTACTTC. This gives the protein CASSYRGLSYEQYF.